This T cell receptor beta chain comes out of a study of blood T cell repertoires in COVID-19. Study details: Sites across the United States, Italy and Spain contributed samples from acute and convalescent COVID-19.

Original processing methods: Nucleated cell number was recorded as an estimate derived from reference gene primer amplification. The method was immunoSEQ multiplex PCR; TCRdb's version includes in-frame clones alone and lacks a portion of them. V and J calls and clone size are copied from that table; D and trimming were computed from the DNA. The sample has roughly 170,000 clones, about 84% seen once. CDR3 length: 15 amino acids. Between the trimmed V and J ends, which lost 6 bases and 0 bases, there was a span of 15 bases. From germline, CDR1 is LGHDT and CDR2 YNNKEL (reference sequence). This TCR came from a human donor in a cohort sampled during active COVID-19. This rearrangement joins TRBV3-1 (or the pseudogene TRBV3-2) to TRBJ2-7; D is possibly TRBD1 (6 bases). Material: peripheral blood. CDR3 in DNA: TGTGCCAGCAGTATGACAGGCCTTAGCTCCTACGAGCAGTACTTC. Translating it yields CASSMTGLSSYEQYF.